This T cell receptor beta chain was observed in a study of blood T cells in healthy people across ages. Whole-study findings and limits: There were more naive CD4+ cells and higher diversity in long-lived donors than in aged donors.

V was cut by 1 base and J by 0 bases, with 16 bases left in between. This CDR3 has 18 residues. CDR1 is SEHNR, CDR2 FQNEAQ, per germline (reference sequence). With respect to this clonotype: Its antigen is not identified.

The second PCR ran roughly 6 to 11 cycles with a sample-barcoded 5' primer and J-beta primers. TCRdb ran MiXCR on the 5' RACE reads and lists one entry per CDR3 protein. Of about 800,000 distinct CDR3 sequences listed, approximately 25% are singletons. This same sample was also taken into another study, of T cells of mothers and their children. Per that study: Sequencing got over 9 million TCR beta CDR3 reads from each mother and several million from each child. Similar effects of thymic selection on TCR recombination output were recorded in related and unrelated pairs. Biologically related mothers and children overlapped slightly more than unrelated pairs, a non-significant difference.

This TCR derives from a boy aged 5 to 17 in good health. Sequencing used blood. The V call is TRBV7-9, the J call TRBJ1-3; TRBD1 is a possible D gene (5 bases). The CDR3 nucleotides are TGTGCCAGCAGCTTAGTCTCCGGGACGGTGCTCTCTGGAAACACCATATATTTT. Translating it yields CASSLVSGTVLSGNTIYF.